A single sample gave rise to the 27 T cell receptor beta chains below, sequenced in a study of blood T cells in healthy people across ages. A second PCR of 7 to 11 cycles used a sample-barcoded 5' primer and a J-beta primer mix. In TCRdb, the 5' RACE reads were re-called with MiXCR into one record per CDR3 protein. The sample contains about 1.6 million distinct CDR3 sequences, about 35% of which appear only once. Sequenced input: blood. The receptor source for this set is a woman in her 30s in good health.

This clonotype was found a few times. The chain employs TRBV4-1 and TRBJ1-4, with D perhaps matching TRBD1 (6 bases). This CDR3 has 17 residues. Trimming cost V 1 base and J 6 bases, with 18 bases left between them. Germline CDR1 and CDR2: MGHRA and YSYEKL. The CDR3 loop reads CASSQVRGRPPDEKLFF. The CDR3 DNA follows: TGCGCCAGCAGCCAAGTCAGGGGCCGCCCGCCAGATGAAAAACTGTTTTTT.

This clonotype was detected a few times. The rearrangement uses TRBV29-1 and TRBJ1-2; D is undetermined. The V end was cut by 2 bases, the J end by 4 bases, with 8 bases between. The length of the CDR3 is 12 residues. Per the germline V gene, CDR1 is SQVTM and CDR2 is ANQGSEA. CDR3 in amino acids: CSVEMSRYGYTF. DNA of the CDR3: TGCAGCGTTGAAATGAGTCGCTATGGCTACACCTTC.

The table lists this clonotype with a few counts. The V gene is TRBV12-3 or TRBV12-4, the J gene TRBJ1-4, with 9 bases fitting TRBD1. V gave up 4 bases and J gave up 10 bases; unmatched junction bases: 7. This CDR3 is 14 amino acids long. The CDR3 is CASSSGTGTAKLFF. DNA for the CDR3: TGTGCCAGCAGTTCCGGGACAGGGACGGCAAAACTGTTTTTT.

This clonotype was seen at least ten times. This rearrangement joins TRBV12-3 or TRBV12-4 to TRBJ2-1, with D possibly matching TRBD1 (5 bases). V shed 1 base and J shed 1 base, with 11 bases lying between them. There are 16 residues in the CDR3. CDR3 sequence: CASSLGGWGSYNEQFF. The CDR3 region has the DNA TGTGCCAGCAGTTTAGGGGGCTGGGGATCCTACAATGAGCAGTTCTTC.

The J gene is TRBJ1-6, the V gene TRBV7-9, with D unclear. Per the germline V gene, CDR1 is SEHNR and CDR2 is FQNEAQ (reference sequence). Trimming pared 4 bases from V and 7 bases from J, leaving 8 bases between. The CDR3 is 13 amino acids. The CDR3 bases are TGTGCCAGCAGCTCAGCGGAGAATTCACCCCTCCACTTT. This codes for CASSSAENSPLHF.

The chain links TRBV5-1 to TRBJ2-1; 13 nucleotides agree with TRBD2. Trimming at V came to 0 bases and at J to 10 bases, leaving 10 bases not matched to a gene. The germline V gene encodes CDR1 SGHRS and CDR2 YFSETQ. The CDR3 runs 17 residues. The CDR3 nucleotides read TGCGCCAGCAGCTTGGCCCAACTAGCGGGGGGGCCGGGGGAGCAGTTCTTC. It translates to CASSLAQLAGGPGEQFF.

This clonotype has only a few counts. This chain links TRBV5-1 with TRBJ2-5; TRBD1 matches 9 bases. CDR3 length: 17 residues. Germline loops: CDR1 SGHRS, CDR2 YFSETQ. With V trimmed by 4 bases and J by 4 bases, 14 bases remained unmatched. The CDR3 is CASSPAGQGKIGETQYF. The CDR3 nucleotides read TGCGCCAGCAGCCCCGCGGGACAGGGCAAGATCGGAGAGACCCAGTACTTC.

This clonotype was observed a handful of times. This chain joins TRBV20-1 and TRBJ2-1, with 7 nucleotides matching TRBD2. CDR1 is DFQATT and CDR2 is SNEGSKA in the germline V gene (reference sequence). The length of the CDR3 is 15 residues. V shed 5 bases and J 1 base; nucleotides not matched to a gene: 8. The CDR3 nucleotides read TGCAGTGCTGGGCCTAGCGGACTATCCTACAATGAGCAGTTCTTC. It is translated as CSAGPSGLSYNEQFF.

Remarks on this clonotype: A single base separates this from a much larger clone, so it may be a read error. The genes are TRBV25-1 and TRBJ2-2; weak D call: TRBD2 (6 bases). Trimming took 3 bases from V and 6 from J, leaving 20 bases between them. Germline V gives CDR1 MGHDK, CDR2 SYGVNS. The CDR3 has 17 residues. CDR3 loop: CASSDGGSVEYAGELFF. CDR3 DNA: TGTGCCAGCAGTGACGGGGGTAGCGTGGAATACGCCGGGGAGCTGTTTTTT.

The chain carries TRBV20-1 and TRBJ1-5; D gene uncertain. V lost 5 bases and J 10 bases, leaving 15 bases between the germline ends. Germline V gives CDR1 DFQATT, CDR2 SNEGSKA (reference sequence). This CDR3 is built from 12 residues. CDR3 DNA sequence: TGCAGTGCTTCTTCCCTAGGGAGCCCCCAGCATTTT. Residues: CSASSLGSPQHF.

This clonotype has just a few counts. The chain has TRBV3-1 and TRBJ2-1; TRBD2 might be the D (5 bases). This CDR3 has 15 amino acids. Germline V CDR1 and CDR2: LGHDT, YNNKEL (reference sequence). V gave up 1 base and J gave up 9 bases, with 16 bases separating them. The CDR3 loop is CASSQGGPLGREQFF. Written as DNA, the CDR3 is TGTGCCAGCAGCCAAGGAGGGCCTCTAGGGCGTGAGCAGTTCTTC.

The chain is built from TRBV27 and TRBJ1-2; 8 bases align to TRBD1. V was clipped by 3 bases and J by 2 bases; unmatched bases: 14. This CDR3 region has 18 residues. Germline V gives CDR1 MNHEY, CDR2 SMNVEV (reference sequence). DNA of the CDR3: TGTGCCAGCAGTTTCTTACCACCCGGACAGGGCCTCAACTATGGCTACACCTTC. Translating gives CASSFLPPGQGLNYGYTF.

The rearrangement uses TRBV4-1 and TRBJ1-3, with a weak D call TRBD1 (5 bases). Trimming took off 3 bases at V and 9 bases at J, with 21 bases between the two ends. The CDR3 runs to 16 residues. CDR1 is MGHRA, CDR2 YSYEKL, per germline. CDR3 in DNA: TGCGCCAGCAGCCACCACACCAGGAGGGAGGGGAGCACCATATATTTT. It encodes CASSHHTRREGSTIYF.

V gene TRBV10-3 combines with J gene TRBJ2-7; D is ambiguous. V lost 6 bases and J lost 3, with 6 bases in between. The CDR3 runs 11 residues. Germline-derived CDR1 and CDR2 are ENHRY and SYGVKD. Here the CDR3 reads CAISQNYEQYF. The DNA for the CDR3 is TGTGCCATCAGCCAGAACTACGAGCAGTACTTC.

This clonotype has just a few counts. The chain employs TRBV12-3 or TRBV12-4 and TRBJ1-1; D is ambiguous. V lost 2 bases and J 8 bases, leaving 12 bases between the germline ends. The CDR3 covers 13 residues. The CDR3 region is CASSLWRRSEAFF. The DNA for the CDR3 is TGTGCCAGCAGTTTATGGCGTCGATCAGAAGCTTTCTTT.

This clonotype was picked up a small number of times. V and J are TRBV5-1 and TRBJ2-1; maybe TRBD2 (6 bases). The germline gives CDR1 SGHRS, CDR2 YFSETQ. The CDR3 spans 16 residues. V was clipped by 4 bases and J by 4 bases, with 18 bases between them. CDR3 in DNA: TGCGCCAGCAGCCTTGCTCCCGCTAGCGTTTACAATGAGCAGTTCTTC. It yields the protein CASSLAPASVYNEQFF.

V and J are TRBV12-3 or TRBV12-4 and TRBJ1-5, with TRBD1 matching over 10 bases. The junction had 11 bases not matched to a gene; V was cut back by 4 bases and J by 5 bases. The CDR3 is made up of 17 amino acids. The CDR3 nucleotides read TGTGCCAGCAGTTCCCGGGACAGGGGCCCGGTAGATCAGCCCCAGCATTTT. It codes for CASSSRDRGPVDQPQHF.

The rearrangement links TRBV20-1 to TRBJ2-4; 8 bases align to TRBD2. The CDR3 runs 13 residues. The germline gives CDR1 DFQATT, CDR2 SNEGSKA (reference sequence). The V and J ends lost 6 bases and 8 bases, in that order; junction bases with no gene match: 9. The CDR3 nucleotides are TGCAGTGCAACGACTAGCGAGGATGACATTCAGTACTTC. Its translation: CSATTSEDDIQYF.

This sequence joins TRBV3-1 and TRBJ2-7; unclear D gene. The CDR3 totals 13 residues. Germline V gene data show CDR1 as LGHDT and CDR2 as YNNKEL (reference sequence). V was shortened by 3 bases and J by 4 bases, with 10 bases between the two germline ends. Here the CDR3 reads CASSHELGYEQYF. The CDR3 DNA is TGTGCCAGCAGCCATGAATTGGGTTACGAGCAGTACTTC.

This chain uses TRBV5-5 with TRBJ2-3, with TRBD1 matching 9 bases. Losses at the gene ends were 1 base for V and 4 bases for J; bases not matched to a gene: 7. The germline V gene has CDR1 SGHKS and CDR2 YYEKEE (reference sequence). The CDR3 covers 16 residues. This chain's CDR3 is CASSLRRGQGADTQYF. CDR3 DNA: TGTGCCAGCAGCTTGAGGAGGGGACAGGGCGCAGATACGCAGTATTTT.

This clonotype was counted only a few times. The chain employs TRBV5-1 and TRBJ2-5; the match to TRBD2 covers 9 bases. Near its end, the DNA agrees better with TRBJ2-7, so the J call may be wrong. CDR3 length equals 16 residues. CDR1 is SGHRS, CDR2 YFSETQ, per germline. DNA of the CDR3: TGCGCCAGCAGCTTGGTCCTAGCGGGAATTGACTACGAGCAGTACTTC. Translated: CASSLVLAGIDYEQYF.

This chain uses TRBV5-1 with TRBJ1-2; 9 positions agree with TRBD1. CDR1 is SGHRS and CDR2 is YFSETQ in the germline V gene. The CDR3 contains 14 residues. Trimming at V came to 0 bases and at J to 9 bases, leaving 6 bases not matched to a gene. CDR3: CASSLEVGQGRYTF. The CDR3 DNA sequence: TGCGCCAGCAGCTTGGAAGTGGGACAGGGCCGCTACACCTTC.

This clonotype was seen a handful of times. The chain has TRBV5-1 and TRBJ2-1; the D is unclear. The CDR3 consists of 14 residues. The ends were cut back, 0 bases at V and 5 bases at J, with 9 bases in the middle. The germline V gene has CDR1 SGHRS and CDR2 YFSETQ. The CDR3 DNA sequence: TGCGCCAGCAGCTTGGGGACCCACAACAATGAGCAGTTCTTC. Protein: CASSLGTHNNEQFF.

V is TRBV9 and J is TRBJ2-1; TRBD2 matches at 10 bases. The CDR3 has 19 amino acids. The germline gives CDR1 SGDLS, CDR2 YYNGEE. Losses at the gene ends were 1 base for V and 0 bases for J; bases not matched to a gene: 10. This CDR3 is CASSVLIEASGSSYNEQFF. The DNA of the CDR3 is TGTGCCAGCAGCGTACTCATTGAGGCTAGCGGGAGCTCCTACAATGAGCAGTTCTTC.

The J gene is TRBJ2-7, the V gene TRBV20-1; D perhaps matches TRBD2 (5 bases). The CDR3 runs to 13 residues. Germline CDR1 reads DFQATT; CDR2 reads SNEGSKA (reference sequence). The V and J ends lost 2 bases and 6 bases respectively, with 14 bases between them. The CDR3 region has the DNA TGCAGTGCTAGACGGAGGAGTCTTCCCGAGCAGTACTTC. Protein product: CSARRRSLPEQYF.

The V gene is TRBV20-1, the J gene TRBJ2-5; TRBD2 matches at 7 bases. This CDR3 comprises 13 residues. With V trimmed by 6 bases and J by 11 bases, 15 bases remained unmatched. Germline V gene sequence: CDR1 DFQATT, CDR2 SNEGSKA (reference sequence). This CDR3 reads CSAKTAGSNQQYF. CDR3 bases: TGCAGTGCAAAGACAGCGGGGTCCAACCAGCAGTACTTC.

The rearrangement uses TRBV6-1 and TRBJ1-5, with TRBD1 matching over 7 bases. The germline V gene has CDR1 MNHNS and CDR2 SASEGT. The CDR3 sequence is 13 residues long. Losses at the gene ends were 10 bases for V and 6 bases for J; bases not matched to a gene: 9. CDR3 bases: TGTGCCACCGGTAAGGAGGGGGCTCAGCCCCAGCATTTT. Residues: CATGKEGAQPQHF.